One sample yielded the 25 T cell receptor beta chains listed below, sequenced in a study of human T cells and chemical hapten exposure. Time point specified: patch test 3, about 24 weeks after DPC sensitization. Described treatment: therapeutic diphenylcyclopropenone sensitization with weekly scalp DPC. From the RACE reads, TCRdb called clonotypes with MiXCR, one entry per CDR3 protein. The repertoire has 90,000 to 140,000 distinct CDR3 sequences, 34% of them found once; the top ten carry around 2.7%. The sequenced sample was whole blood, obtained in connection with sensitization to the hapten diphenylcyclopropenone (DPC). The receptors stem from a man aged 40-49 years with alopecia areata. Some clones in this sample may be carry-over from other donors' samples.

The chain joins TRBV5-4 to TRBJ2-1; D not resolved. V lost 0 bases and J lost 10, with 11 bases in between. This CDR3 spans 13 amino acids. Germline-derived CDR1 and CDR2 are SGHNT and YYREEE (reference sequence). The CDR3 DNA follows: TGTGCCAGCAGCTTGGGGGGTACGGAGGAGCAGTTCTTC. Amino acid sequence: CASSLGGTEEQFF.

The CDR3 sequence: CASSTSRGTSGELFF. The CDR3 DNA is TGTGCCAGCAGCACAAGCCGGGGCACCAGCGGGGAGCTGTTTTTT. The chain joins TRBV7-2 to TRBJ2-2; D assignment may be TRBD1 or TRBD2 (5 bases each). The CDR3 runs to 15 residues. In germline, CDR1 is SGHTA, CDR2 FQGNSA. Between the trimmed V and J ends, which lost 5 bases and 7 bases, there was a span of 17 bases.

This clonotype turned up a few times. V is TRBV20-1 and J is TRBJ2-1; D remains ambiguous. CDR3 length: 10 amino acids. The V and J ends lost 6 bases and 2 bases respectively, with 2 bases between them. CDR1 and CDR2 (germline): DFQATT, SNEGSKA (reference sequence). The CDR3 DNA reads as TGCAGTGCCGCCTACAATGAGCAGTTCTTC. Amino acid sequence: CSAAYNEQFF.

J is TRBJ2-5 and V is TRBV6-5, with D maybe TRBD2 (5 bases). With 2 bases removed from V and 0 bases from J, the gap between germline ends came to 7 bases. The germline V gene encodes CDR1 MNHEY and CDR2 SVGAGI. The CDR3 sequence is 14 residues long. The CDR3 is CASSYDYNQETQYF. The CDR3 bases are TGTGCCAGCAGTTACGACTACAACCAAGAGACCCAGTACTTC.

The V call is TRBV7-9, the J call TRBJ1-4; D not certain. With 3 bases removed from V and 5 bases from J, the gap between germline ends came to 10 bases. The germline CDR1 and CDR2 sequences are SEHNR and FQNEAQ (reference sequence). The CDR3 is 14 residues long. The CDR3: CASSFGQTNEKLFF. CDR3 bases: TGTGCCAGCAGCTTTGGGCAGACGAATGAAAAACTGTTTTTT. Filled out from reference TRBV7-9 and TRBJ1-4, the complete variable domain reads DTGVSQNPRHKITKRGQNVTFRCDPISEHNRLYWYRQTLGQGPEFLTYFQNEAQLEKSRLLSDRFSAERPKGSFSTLEIQRTEQGDSAMYLCASSFGQTNEKLFFGSGTQLSVL.

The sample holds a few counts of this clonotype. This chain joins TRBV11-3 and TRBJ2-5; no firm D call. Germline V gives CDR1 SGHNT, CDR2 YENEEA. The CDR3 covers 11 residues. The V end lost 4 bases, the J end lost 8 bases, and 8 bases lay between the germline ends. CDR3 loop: CASSSRRTQYF. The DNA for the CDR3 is TGTGCCAGCAGCTCCAGGAGAACCCAGTACTTC.

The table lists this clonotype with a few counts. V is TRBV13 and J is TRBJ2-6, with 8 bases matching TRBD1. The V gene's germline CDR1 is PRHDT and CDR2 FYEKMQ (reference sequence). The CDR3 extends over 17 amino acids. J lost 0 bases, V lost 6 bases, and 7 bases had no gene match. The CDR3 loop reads CASSGQGPFSGANVLTF. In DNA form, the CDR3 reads TGTGCCAGCAGTGGACAGGGTCCCTTCTCTGGGGCCAACGTCCTGACTTTC. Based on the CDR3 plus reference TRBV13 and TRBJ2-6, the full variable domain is AAGVIQSPRHLIKEKRETATLKCYPIPRHDTVYWYQQGPGQDPQFLISFYEKMQSDKGSIPDRFSAQQFSDYHSELNMSSLELGDSALYFCASSGQGPFSGANVLTFGAGSRLTVL.

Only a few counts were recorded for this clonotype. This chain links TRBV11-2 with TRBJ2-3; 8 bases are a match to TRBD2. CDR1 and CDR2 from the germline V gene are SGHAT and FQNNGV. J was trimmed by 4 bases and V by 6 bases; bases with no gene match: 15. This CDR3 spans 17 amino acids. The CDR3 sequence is CASSRGGAGDKADTQYF. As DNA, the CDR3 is TGTGCCAGCAGTCGGGGGGGAGCGGGAGATAAGGCAGATACGCAGTATTTT.

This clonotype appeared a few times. CDR3 nucleotides: TGTGCCAGCAGTTTATCCGGACAGGGGTTTCAAGAGACCCAGTACTTC. As protein: CASSLSGQGFQETQYF. This sequence joins TRBV28 and TRBJ2-5; 9 bases are shared with TRBD1. The CDR3 has 16 amino acids. Looked up from germline, CDR1 is MDHEN and CDR2 is SYDVKM. Unmatched junction bases numbered 5, after V lost 1 base and J lost 2 bases.

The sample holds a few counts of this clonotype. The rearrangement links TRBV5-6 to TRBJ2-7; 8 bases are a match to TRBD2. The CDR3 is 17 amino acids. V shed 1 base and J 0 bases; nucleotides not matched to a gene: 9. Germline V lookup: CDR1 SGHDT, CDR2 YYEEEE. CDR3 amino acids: CASSLLDAGLDSYEQYV. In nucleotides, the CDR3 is TGTGCCAGCAGCTTGCTTGATGCGGGACTAGACTCCTACGAGCAGTACGTC.

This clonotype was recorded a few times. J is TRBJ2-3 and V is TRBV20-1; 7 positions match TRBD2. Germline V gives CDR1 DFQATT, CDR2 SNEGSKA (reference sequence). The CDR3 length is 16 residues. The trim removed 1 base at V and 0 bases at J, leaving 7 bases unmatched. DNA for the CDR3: TGCAGTGCTAGAGGGGTGAGACTAGCCAGCACAGATACGCAGTATTTT. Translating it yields CSARGVRLASTDTQYF.

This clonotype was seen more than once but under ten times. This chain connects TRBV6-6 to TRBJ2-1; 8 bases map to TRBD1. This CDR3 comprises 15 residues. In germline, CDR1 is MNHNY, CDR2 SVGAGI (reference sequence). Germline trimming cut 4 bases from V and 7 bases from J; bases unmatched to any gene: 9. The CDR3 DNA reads TGTGCCAGCAGTTCCAGGGGGACAGGACCAAATGAGCAGTTCTTC. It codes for CASSSRGTGPNEQFF.

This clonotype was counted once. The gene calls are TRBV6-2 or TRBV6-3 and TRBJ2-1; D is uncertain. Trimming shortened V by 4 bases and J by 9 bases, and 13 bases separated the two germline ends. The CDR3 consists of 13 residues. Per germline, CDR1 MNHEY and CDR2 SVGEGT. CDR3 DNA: TGTGCCAGCAGTTCAACGACCGGTGGTGAGCAGTTCTTC. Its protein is CASSSTTGGEQFF.

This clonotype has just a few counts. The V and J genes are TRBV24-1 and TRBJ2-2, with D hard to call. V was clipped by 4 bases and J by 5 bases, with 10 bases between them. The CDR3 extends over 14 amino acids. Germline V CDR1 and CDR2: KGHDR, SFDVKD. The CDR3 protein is CATSDPTLTGELFF. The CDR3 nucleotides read TGTGCCACCAGTGACCCGACACTTACCGGGGAGCTGTTTTTT.

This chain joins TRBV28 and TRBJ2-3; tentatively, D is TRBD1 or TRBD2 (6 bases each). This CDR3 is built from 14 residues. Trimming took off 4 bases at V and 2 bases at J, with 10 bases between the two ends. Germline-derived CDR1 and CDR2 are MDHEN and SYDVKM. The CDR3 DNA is TGTGCCAGCAGTTCACGGGGGCACACAGATACGCAGTATTTT. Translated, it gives CASSSRGHTDTQYF. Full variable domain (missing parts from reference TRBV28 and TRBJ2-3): DVKVTQSSRYLVKRTGEKVFLECVQDMDHENMFWYRQDPGLGLRLIYFSYDVKMKEKGDIPEGYSVSREKKERFSLILESASTNQTSMYLCASSSRGHTDTQYFGPGTRLTVL.

As DNA, the CDR3 is TGTGCCAGCAGCTTAAGCTCCGGGACAGTTAGTCTCTATGGCTACACCTTC. Its translation: CASSLSSGTVSLYGYTF. The chain recombines TRBV7-9 with TRBJ1-2; 7 bases are a match to TRBD1. Germline CDR1 SEHNR, CDR2 FQNEAQ (reference sequence). Trimming removed 2 bases from V and 4 bases from J; junction bases left unmatched: 13. This CDR3 contains 17 residues.

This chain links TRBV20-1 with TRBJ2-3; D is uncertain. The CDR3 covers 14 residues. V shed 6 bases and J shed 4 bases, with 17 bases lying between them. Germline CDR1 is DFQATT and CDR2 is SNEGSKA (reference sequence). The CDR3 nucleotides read TGCAGTGCCCCTGGGCAGGTCTTCTCAGATACGCAGTATTTT. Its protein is CSAPGQVFSDTQYF.

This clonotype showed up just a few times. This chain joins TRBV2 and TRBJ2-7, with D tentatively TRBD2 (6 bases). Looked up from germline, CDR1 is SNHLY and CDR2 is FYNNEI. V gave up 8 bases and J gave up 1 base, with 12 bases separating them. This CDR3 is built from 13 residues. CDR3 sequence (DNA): TGTGCCAGCGGAGGGACGTTGTCCTACGAGCAGTACGTC. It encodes CASGGTLSYEQYV.

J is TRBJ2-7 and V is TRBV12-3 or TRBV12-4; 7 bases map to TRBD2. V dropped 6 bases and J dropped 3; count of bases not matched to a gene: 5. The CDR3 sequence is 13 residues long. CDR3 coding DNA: TGTGCCAGCAGCTTCGGGACTAACTACGAGCAGTACTTC. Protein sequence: CASSFGTNYEQYF.

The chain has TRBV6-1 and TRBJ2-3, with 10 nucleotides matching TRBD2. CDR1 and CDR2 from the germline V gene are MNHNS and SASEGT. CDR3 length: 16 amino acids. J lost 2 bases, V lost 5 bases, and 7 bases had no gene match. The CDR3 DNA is TGTGCCAGCAGTCCCCTAGCGGGAGTGTACACAGATACGCAGTATTTT. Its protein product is CASSPLAGVYTDTQYF.

CDR3 DNA sequence: TGCAGTGCTAGTACGGGAGGTCAGACAGATACGCAGTATTTT. Its protein product is CSASTGGQTDTQYF. This rearrangement joins TRBV20-1 to TRBJ2-3; 7 positions agree with TRBD2. Losses at the gene ends were 3 bases for V and 3 bases for J; bases not matched to a gene: 6. Germline V lookup: CDR1 DFQATT, CDR2 SNEGSKA (reference sequence). The length of the CDR3 is 14 residues.

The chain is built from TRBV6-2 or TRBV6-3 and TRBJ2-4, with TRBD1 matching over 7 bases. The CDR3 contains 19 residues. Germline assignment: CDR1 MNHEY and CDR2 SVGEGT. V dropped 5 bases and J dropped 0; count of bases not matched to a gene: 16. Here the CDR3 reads CASSELVGQLKLAKNIQYF. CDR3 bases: TGTGCCAGCAGTGAGCTGGTGGGACAGCTAAAGCTAGCCAAAAACATTCAGTACTTC.

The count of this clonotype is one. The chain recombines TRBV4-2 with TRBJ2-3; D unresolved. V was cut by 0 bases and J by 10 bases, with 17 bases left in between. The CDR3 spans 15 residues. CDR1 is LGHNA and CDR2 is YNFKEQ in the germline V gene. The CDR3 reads CASSQDEGARFAQYF. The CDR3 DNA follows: TGTGCCAGCAGCCAAGATGAAGGCGCCCGGTTCGCGCAGTATTTT.

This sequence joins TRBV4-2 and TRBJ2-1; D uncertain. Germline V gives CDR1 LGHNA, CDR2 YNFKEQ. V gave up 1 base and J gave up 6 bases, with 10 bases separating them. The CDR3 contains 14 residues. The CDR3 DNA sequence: TGTGCCAGCAGCCAAGTGAGATTAACCAATGAGCAGTTCTTC. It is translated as CASSQVRLTNEQFF.

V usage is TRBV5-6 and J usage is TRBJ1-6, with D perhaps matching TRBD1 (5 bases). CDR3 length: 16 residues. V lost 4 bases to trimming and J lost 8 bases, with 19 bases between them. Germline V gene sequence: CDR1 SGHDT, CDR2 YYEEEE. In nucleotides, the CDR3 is TGTGCCAGCAGCCCCGCGAGGGATCCAGGGCATTCACCCCTCCACTTT. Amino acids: CASSPARDPGHSPLHF.